The T cell receptor (beta chain) under discussion was sequenced for a study of T cells in women clearing cervical HPV infection. Study in general: No precancer developed; the control's incident HPV16 infection cleared within 12 months. Case blood drawn at lesion detection; control blood after infection cleared.

Measured with immunoSEQ multiplex PCR; TCRdb has only the in-frame clones, and not every one. Found here are about 30,000 clones; the top ten clones hold approximately 3.7%. Study-level points and caveats: TRBV6-7 relative abundance averaged approximately 0.1% in cases and about 0.15% in controls.

V lost 2 bases and J 2 bases, leaving 6 bases between the germline ends. Germline V gene sequence: CDR1 SNHLY, CDR2 FYNNEI. The CDR3 loop spans 13 amino acids. Notes on this clone: Its cognate antigen is unknown. The read terminates 3 residues before the CDR3 end, so the remaining end is supplied by the germline J gene.

Input material: blood buffy coat. The rearrangement links TRBV2 to TRBJ2-5; D is ambiguous. This TCR was recovered from a woman between 18 and 75 years old with a cervical HPV16 infection that either progressed to CIN3+ or cleared (not recorded which). Partial CDR3 DNA: TGTGCCAGCAGTGAATCGGTTCAAGAGACC. This encodes CASSESVQET. The full CDR3 sequence reads CASSESVQETQYF.